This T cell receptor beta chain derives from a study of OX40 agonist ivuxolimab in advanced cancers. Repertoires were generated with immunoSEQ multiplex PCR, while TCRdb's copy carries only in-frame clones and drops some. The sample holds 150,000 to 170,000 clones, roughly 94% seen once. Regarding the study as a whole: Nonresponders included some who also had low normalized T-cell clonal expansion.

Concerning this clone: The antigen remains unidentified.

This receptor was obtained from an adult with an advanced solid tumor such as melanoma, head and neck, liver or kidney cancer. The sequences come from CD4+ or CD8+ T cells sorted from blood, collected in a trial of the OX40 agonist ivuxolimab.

For the CDR3, the DNA is TGTGCCAGCAGAAACCGGGACAGGGTCACAGATACGCAGTATTTT. Its protein is CASRNRDRVTDTQYF. The rearrangement links TRBV6-5 to TRBJ2-3, with TRBD1 identical over 9 bases. CDR1 and CDR2 from the germline V gene are MNHEY and SVGAGI. The CDR3 loop spans 15 amino acids. The trim removed 6 bases at V and 2 bases at J, leaving 6 bases unmatched.